This T cell receptor (beta chain) was profiled in a study of blood T cell repertoires in COVID-19. The assay was immunoSEQ multiplex PCR, and TCRdb's table has in-frame clones only and misses some. Found here are 200,000 or so clones, over 75% of them singletons; the top ten hold about 3.3%. The sequence was obtained from a man in his fifties or sixties with acute or convalescent COVID-19. Sequencing was performed on peripheral blood.

This CDR3 is CSAQVHYGYTF. The CDR3 coding sequence is TGCAGTGCCCAGGTACACTATGGCTACACCTTC. This rearrangement joins TRBV20-1 to TRBJ1-2; D is uncertain. Germline V gives CDR1 DFQATT, CDR2 SNEGSKA (reference sequence). The V gene lost 6 bases and the J gene lost 3 bases, with 8 bases spanning the gap. This CDR3 spans 11 amino acids.